The clone carrying this T cell receptor (beta chain) has a count of ten or more. The antigen is unknown. The treatment denotes: roughly 18 received Ad26.COV2.S at low or high dose, single or two shots; roughly five received placebo; per-sample allocation not given. The samples date from day 63 after the first vaccine or placebo injection. CDR1 is WNHNN and CDR2 is SYGVQD in the germline V gene (reference sequence). The CDR3 extends over 13 amino acids. V gave up 3 bases and J gave up 1 base, with 6 bases separating them. This entry is derived from a study of Ad26.COV2.S vaccination and SARS-CoV-2 variants. For the study at large: Intramuscularly, Ad26.COV2.S was given either once or twice, 56 days apart.

Whole-study findings and limits: Substantial post-vaccination breadth of spike-specific CD8+ and CD4+ T cell responses was reported. Vaccinees showed greater spike-specific TCR breadth than placebo recipients.

The protocol was immunoSEQ multiplex PCR, while the TCRdb copy is restricted to in-frame clones and leaves out a portion. The table has more than 300,000 clones, just over 85% seen once. The clonotype originates from a person aged 18-60 years who received the Ad26.COV2.S COVID-19 vaccine or a placebo. The input for sequencing was peripheral blood, taken in a trial of Ad26.COV2.S vaccine versus placebo. The rearrangement uses TRBV10-1 and TRBJ1-1, with D unclear. The CDR3 region is CASSELWNTEAFF. The CDR3 DNA follows: TGCGCCAGCAGTGAACTTTGGAACACTGAAGCTTTCTTT.